This TCR beta chain originates from a study of blood T cell repertoires in COVID-19. Background on the study: Acute and convalescent COVID-19 specimens originated in the United States, Italy and Spain. Sources were T cells, B-cell-depleted T cells, or PBMCs; the material itself was cDNA or gDNA.

In the study's own analysis: Estimation of nucleated cell counts relied on the amplification of reference gene primers. TCRdb's copy holds only in-frame clones and misses some; the assay was immunoSEQ multiplex PCR. V and J calls plus clone size are reproduced from that table; the DNA served to infer D and trimming. The data contain around 100,000 clones, approximately 92% of them singletons. Trimming removed 5 bases from V and 4 bases from J, with 11 bases in between. From germline, CDR1 is LNHDA and CDR2 SQIVND (reference sequence). The CDR3 has 13 amino acids. The clonotype comes from a man aged 50 to 59 with active COVID-19. The sample was peripheral blood. This chain connects TRBV19 to TRBJ1-2, with a weak D call TRBD1 (6 bases). The CDR3 reads CASSRQEVYGYTF. CDR3 in DNA: TGTGCCAGTAGTCGACAGGAGGTCTATGGCTACACCTTC. Drawing the rest from reference TRBV19 and TRBJ1-2, the complete variable domain is DGGITQSPKYLFRKEGQNVTLSCEQNLNHDAMYWYRQDPGQGLRLIYYSQIVNDFQKGDIAEGYSVSREKKESFPLTVTSAQKNPTAFYLCASSRQEVYGYTFGSGTRLTVV.